These T cell receptor beta chains were read from a single sample in a study of shared clonotypes between healthy human individuals. The protocol was immunoSEQ multiplex PCR, while the TCRdb copy is restricted to in-frame clones and leaves out a portion. This sample has nearly 500,000 clones; less than 80% occur once, and the top ten carry roughly 13%. The material sequenced was PBMCs. The receptors derive from a woman in her forties in good health. Some clones in this sample may be carry-over from other donors' samples. Each CDR3 is given with its conserved first and last residue. D genes are given only for firm matches. Clone size is not always given. Where it is, it says once, few, many or a class for expanded clones.

d_gene,v_gene,j_gene,abundance,CDR3nt,CDR3aa
.,TRBV27,TRBJ2-2,.,TGTGCCAGCAGTGTGACAGCGAACACCGGGGAGCTGTTTTTT,CASSVTANTGELFF
.,TRBV30,TRBJ2-5,.,TGTGCCTGGAGTAGGACCCAAGAGACCCAGTACTTC,CAWSRTQETQYF
TRBD1,TRBV11-2,TRBJ1-1,many,TGTGCCAGCAGCCCGTGGGGAGGGGGCGGTGAAGCTTTCTTT,CASSPWGGGGEAFF
.,TRBV7-6,TRBJ2-2,few,TGTGCCAGCAGCTTAGAAGGATTGAACACCGGGGAGCTGTTTTTT,CASSLEGLNTGELFF
TRBD1,TRBV6-6,TRBJ1-1,.,TGTGCCAGCAGCAAAAGACAGGGCTCCACTGAAGCTTTCTTT,CASSKRQGSTEAFF
TRBD2,TRBV7-2,TRBJ2-7,once,TGTGCCAGCAGCCGCCAGAGTCGGGGAGGGTCGTACGAGCAGTACTTC,CASSRQSRGGSYEQYF
TRBD2,TRBV6-5,TRBJ2-3,few,TGTGCCAGCAGTTACCGGCCTAGCGGGACAACAGATACGCAGTATTTT,CASSYRPSGTTDTQYF
.,TRBV19,TRBJ1-2,.,TGTGCCAGTAGTATAGCCAGGCTGAACTATGGCTACACCTTC,CASSIARLNYGYTF
TRBD1,TRBV2,TRBJ1-1,many,TGTGCCAGCATGCCGGGACAGGGGAACACTGAAGCTTTCTTT,CASMPGQGNTEAFF
.,TRBV5-1,TRBJ1-5,.,TGCGCCAGCAGCTTGGGGGGAGCTAGCAATCAGCCCCAGCATTTT,CASSLGGASNQPQHF
TRBD2,TRBV29-1,TRBJ2-1,.,TGCAGCGTTGATAGCGGGATAAGGGAGCAGTTCTTC,CSVDSGIREQFF
.,TRBV29-1,TRBJ2-3,.,TGCAGCGCGGACCACACAGGTGATACGCAGTATTTT,CSADHTGDTQYF
TRBD1,TRBV29-1,TRBJ1-4,.,TGCAGCGGGGGGACAGGGGGCGGAAAACTGTTTTTT,CSGGTGGGKLFF
TRBD1,TRBV7-3,TRBJ2-2,few,TGTGCCAGCAGCTTGGACAGGGGTGGAACCGGGGAGCTGTTTTTT,CASSLDRGGTGELFF